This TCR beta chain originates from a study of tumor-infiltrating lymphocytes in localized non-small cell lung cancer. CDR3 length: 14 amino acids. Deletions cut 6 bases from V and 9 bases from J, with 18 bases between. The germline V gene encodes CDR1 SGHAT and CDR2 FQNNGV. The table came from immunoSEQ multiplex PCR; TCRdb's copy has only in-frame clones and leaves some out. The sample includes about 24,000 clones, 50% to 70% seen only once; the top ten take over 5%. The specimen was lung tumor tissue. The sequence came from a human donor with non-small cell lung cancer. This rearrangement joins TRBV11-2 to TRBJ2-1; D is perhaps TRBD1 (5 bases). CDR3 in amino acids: CASSTPRGRSEQFF. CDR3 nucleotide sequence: TGTGCCAGCAGTACCCCTAGGGGAAGAAGTGAGCAGTTCTTC. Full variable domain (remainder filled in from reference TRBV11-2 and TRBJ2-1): EAGVAQSPRYKIIEKRQSVAFWCNPISGHATLYWYQQILGQGPKLLIQFQNNGVVDDSQLPKDRFSAERLKGVDSTLKIQPAKLEDSAVYLCASSTPRGRSEQFFGPGTRLTVL.